This T cell receptor (beta chain) was identified during a study of healthy donors' naive CD4 and CD8 T cells. A linear amplification protocol produced the TCR libraries from 400 to 550 ng of total RNA. TCRdb reprocessed the reads via MiXCR and lists one record per CDR3 protein. The sample carries 180,000 or so distinct CDR3 sequences, about 74% recorded once. The CDR3 covers 14 residues. V was pared by 7 bases and J by 8 bases, with 18 bases between. The sample consisted of naive CD4+ and CD8+ T cells sorted from blood, pooled from several donors. V gene TRBV12-3 or TRBV12-4 combines with J gene TRBJ2-4, with no clear D. This receptor was obtained from a pool of human donors in good health; the sample pools cells from several healthy donors. The CDR3 loop is CASIGGRNHDIQYF. CDR3 nucleotides: TGTGCCAGCATAGGTGGGCGAAACCATGACATTCAGTACTTC.